This is a list of T cell receptor beta chains from one sample in a study of Graves' ophthalmopathy and Graves' hyperthyroidism. MiXCR was run by TCRdb on the multiplex PCR reads, yielding one entry per CDR3 protein. The repertoire consists of 600,000 to 700,000 distinct CDR3 sequences, with under 50% occurring once and the leading ten covering over 2.5%. Material: peripheral blood. Receptors originate from an adult man with Graves' ophthalmopathy. Each CDR3 is given with its conserved first and last residue. The order of the fields is V gene, J gene, clone size, D gene, CDR3 protein. D genes are given only for firm matches. Size is omitted from some rows. Given values are once, few, many or a class for expanded clones.

v_gene: TRBV7-6; j_gene: TRBJ2-7; abundance: once; d_gene: TRBD1; CDR3aa: CASQNQGAAYEQYF
v_gene: TRBV15; j_gene: TRBJ1-4; abundance: many; d_gene: TRBD1; CDR3aa: CATSRSDREMVKLFF
v_gene: TRBV19; j_gene: TRBJ1-1; abundance: many; d_gene: NA; CDR3aa: CASSIFLGRAYTEAFF
v_gene: TRBV20-1; j_gene: TRBJ2-5; abundance: few; d_gene: NA; CDR3aa: CSAYRGGETQYF
v_gene: TRBV6-6; j_gene: TRBJ1-5; abundance: NA; d_gene: TRBD1; CDR3aa: CASSMDRNQPQHF
v_gene: TRBV3-1; j_gene: TRBJ1-2; abundance: NA; d_gene: NA; CDR3aa: CASSQRDGAMGYTF
v_gene: TRBV7-2; j_gene: TRBJ2-6; abundance: NA; d_gene: TRBD1; CDR3aa: CASSSGTGGNVLTF
v_gene: TRBV2; j_gene: TRBJ2-5; abundance: NA; d_gene: NA; CDR3aa: CASSPGGPVQPQYF
v_gene: TRBV19; j_gene: TRBJ2-2; abundance: few; d_gene: NA; CDR3aa: CASSPTGTTDTGELFF
v_gene: TRBV7-8; j_gene: TRBJ1-2; abundance: many; d_gene: TRBD1; CDR3aa: CASSSRQGAGYGYTF
v_gene: TRBV18; j_gene: TRBJ1-1; abundance: few; d_gene: NA; CDR3aa: CASSGEMNTEAFF
v_gene: TRBV9; j_gene: TRBJ2-5; abundance: NA; d_gene: NA; CDR3aa: CASSPGVAKYQETQYF
v_gene: TRBV7-9; j_gene: TRBJ2-3; abundance: NA; d_gene: NA; CDR3aa: CASSWSTDTQYF
v_gene: TRBV7-2; j_gene: TRBJ2-5; abundance: once; d_gene: NA; CDR3aa: CASSSGHQETQYF
v_gene: TRBV10-3; j_gene: TRBJ2-7; abundance: many; d_gene: TRBD1; CDR3aa: CAISEKGGGKQYF